This TCR beta chain originates from a study of blood T cell repertoires in COVID-19. Turning to the study itself: The samples span acute and convalescent COVID-19 from the United States, Italy and Spain. Sources were T cells, B-cell-depleted T cells, or PBMCs; the material itself was cDNA or gDNA.

Germline lookup yields CDR1 MNHEY and CDR2 SMNVEV (reference sequence). The CDR3 is made up of 17 amino acids. With 6 bases clipped from V and 1 base from J, the junction kept 7 bases outside the gene matches. Under the authors' procedure: It was from reference gene primer amplification that nucleated cell counts were estimated. Profiling relied on immunoSEQ multiplex PCR, and the TCRdb table lists in-frame clones only, not all of them. That table gives V, J and clone size, and the DNA gave D and trimming. The sample has around 220,000 clones; approximately 86% are singletons. The TCR originated in a man aged 18 to 35 with active or convalescent COVID-19. The sample was peripheral blood. This chain joins TRBV27 and TRBJ1-5, with TRBD1 identical over 12 bases. In nucleotides, the CDR3 is TGTGCCAGCAGGCCGGGACAGGGGGCGGGGAGCAATCAGCCCCAGCATTTT. Translation gives CASRPGQGAGSNQPQHF.